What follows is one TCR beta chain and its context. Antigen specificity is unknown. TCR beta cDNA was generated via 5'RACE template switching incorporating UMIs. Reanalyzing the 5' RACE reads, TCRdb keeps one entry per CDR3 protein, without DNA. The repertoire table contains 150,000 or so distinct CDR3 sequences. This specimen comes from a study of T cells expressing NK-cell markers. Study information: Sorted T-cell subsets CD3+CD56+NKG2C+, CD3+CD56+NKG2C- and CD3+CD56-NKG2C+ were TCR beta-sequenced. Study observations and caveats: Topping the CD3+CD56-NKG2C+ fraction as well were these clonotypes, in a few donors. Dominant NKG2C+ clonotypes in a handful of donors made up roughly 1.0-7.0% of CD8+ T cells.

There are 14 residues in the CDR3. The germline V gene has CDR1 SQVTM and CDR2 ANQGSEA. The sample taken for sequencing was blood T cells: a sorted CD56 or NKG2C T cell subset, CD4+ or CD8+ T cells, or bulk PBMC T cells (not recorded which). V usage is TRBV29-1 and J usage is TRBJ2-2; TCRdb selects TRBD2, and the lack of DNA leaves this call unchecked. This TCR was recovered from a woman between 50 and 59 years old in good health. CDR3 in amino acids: CSVIAGENTGELFF.